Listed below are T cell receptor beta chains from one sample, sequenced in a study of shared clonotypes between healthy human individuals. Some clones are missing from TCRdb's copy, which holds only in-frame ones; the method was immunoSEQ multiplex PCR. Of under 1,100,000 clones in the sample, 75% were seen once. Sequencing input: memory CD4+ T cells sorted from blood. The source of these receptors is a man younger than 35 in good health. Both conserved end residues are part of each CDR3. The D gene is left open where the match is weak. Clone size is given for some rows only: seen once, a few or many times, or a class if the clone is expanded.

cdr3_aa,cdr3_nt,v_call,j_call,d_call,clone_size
CASSAQDRDVSYTF,TGTGCCAGCAGCGCCCAGGACAGGGATGTGAGCTACACCTTC,TRBV9,TRBJ1-2,TRBD1,once
CASSYVREGGYTF,TGTGCCAGCAGTTACGTCAGGGAGGGGGGCTACACCTTC,TRBV6-6,TRBJ1-2,.,.
CASSEEVEAFF,TGTGCCAGCAGTGAAGAAGTTGAAGCTTTCTTT,TRBV2,TRBJ1-1,.,few
CASSYDRRALHF,TGTGCCAGCAGTTACGATAGGAGGGCCCTCCACTTT,TRBV6-5,TRBJ1-6,.,.
CASSIGQAYEQYF,TGTGCCAGCAGCATCGGACAGGCCTACGAGCAGTACTTC,TRBV5-4,TRBJ2-7,TRBD1,.
CASGGGILETQYF,TGTGCCAGTGGCGGGGGAATTCTGGAGACCCAGTACTTC,TRBV6-5,TRBJ2-5,TRBD2,few
CASSLVSGGQETQYF,TGTGCCAGCAGCTTGGTTAGCGGGGGCCAAGAGACCCAGTACTTC,TRBV5-4,TRBJ2-5,TRBD2,once
CASRAEGGRNSPLHF,TGTGCCAGCAGGGCTGAGGGGGGGAGAAATTCACCCCTCCACTTT,TRBV6-6,TRBJ1-6,.,.
CASSDRQGEAFF,TGTGCCAGCAGTGACCGACAGGGTGAAGCTTTCTTT,TRBV25-1,TRBJ1-1,TRBD1,few
CASSSSDRRTDTQYF,TGCGCCAGCAGCTCTTCGGACAGGCGCACAGATACGCAGTATTTT,TRBV5-1,TRBJ2-3,TRBD1,.
CACSSGQGRSPEQFF,TGTGCCTGCTCCTCGGGACAGGGACGTTCCCCGGAGCAGTTCTTC,TRBV30,TRBJ2-1,TRBD1,.
CASSLAAGISGNTIYF,TGCGCCAGCAGCTTGGCCGCAGGTATCTCTGGAAACACCATATATTTT,TRBV5-1,TRBJ1-3,.,.
CASSRPGRETQYF,TGTGCCAGCAGCCGCCCCGGCAGGGAGACCCAGTACTTC,TRBV6-5,TRBJ2-5,.,.
CASSRQGAENTEAFF,TGTGCCAGCAGCCGACAGGGGGCCGAGAACACTGAAGCTTTCTTT,TRBV7-2,TRBJ1-1,TRBD1,.
CASSFRLAGNTDTQYF,TGTGCCAGTAGTTTTCGACTAGCGGGCAACACAGATACGCAGTATTTT,TRBV19,TRBJ2-3,TRBD2,.
CASSRDREVYEQYF,TGTGCCAGCAGCCGGGACAGGGAAGTATACGAGCAGTACTTC,TRBV5-5,TRBJ2-7,TRBD1,.